The present T cell receptor beta chain was sequenced within a study of control samples from healthy donors and cancer patients. V shed 4 bases and J 5 bases; nucleotides not matched to a gene: 10. CDR3 size: 17 residues. CDR1 is SGHKS and CDR2 is YYEKEE in the germline V gene (reference sequence). Generated by immunoSEQ multiplex PCR, the TCRdb table keeps only in-frame clones and is missing some. Of roughly 150,000 clones detected, 88% appear once; the ten largest clones hold over 1.5%. The chain joins TRBV5-5 to TRBJ2-2, with 11 bases matching TRBD2. Sequenced material: blood. The sequence derives from a man younger than 30 in good health. The CDR3 DNA reads as TGTGCCAGCAGCCCTCGTACTAGCGGGGGTAGTACCGGGGAGCTGTTTTTT. Residues: CASSPRTSGGSTGELFF.